The entry that follows covers one T cell receptor beta chain sequence. The antigen is undetermined. Both 60 Vbeta primers and 13 Jbeta primers went into the PCR. Generated by immunoSEQ multiplex PCR, the TCRdb table keeps only in-frame clones and is missing some. Of over 150,000 clones detected, roughly 80% appear once; the ten largest clones hold roughly 13%. The data are from a study of cytomegalovirus exposure and HLA in healthy donors. Study observations and caveats: A later look showed TCR association rates differing by HLA locus, highest for DRB1 and lowest for HLA-C.

J gave up 2 bases and V 4 bases, and 4 bases lay outside the gene matches. Germline V CDR1 and CDR2: MNHNS, SASEGT. The CDR3 extends over 15 amino acids. The sequenced material came from PBMCs. This clonotype was obtained from a young man in good health and CMV-seropositive. The gene calls are TRBV6-1 and TRBJ2-3; TRBD2 agrees at 9 bases. The CDR3 bases are TGTGCCAGCAGTGGGGCTAGCGGGGACACAGATACGCAGTATTTT. This gives the protein CASSGASGDTDTQYF.